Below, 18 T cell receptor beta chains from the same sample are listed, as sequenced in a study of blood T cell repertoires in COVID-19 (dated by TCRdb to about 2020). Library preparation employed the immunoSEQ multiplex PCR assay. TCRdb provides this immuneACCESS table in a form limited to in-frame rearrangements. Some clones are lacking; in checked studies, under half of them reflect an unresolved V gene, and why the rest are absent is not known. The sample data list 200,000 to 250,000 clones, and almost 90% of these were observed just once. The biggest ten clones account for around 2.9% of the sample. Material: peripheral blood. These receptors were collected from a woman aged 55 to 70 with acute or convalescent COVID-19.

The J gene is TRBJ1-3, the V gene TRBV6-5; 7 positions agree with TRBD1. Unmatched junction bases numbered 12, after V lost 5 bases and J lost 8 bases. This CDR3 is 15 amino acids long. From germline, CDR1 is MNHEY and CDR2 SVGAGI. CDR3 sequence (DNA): TGTGCCAGCAGTAGAATACAGGGGTTCGGTCACACCATATATTTT. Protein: CASSRIQGFGHTIYF.

The CDR3 nucleotides are TGTGCCAGCAGTTTAGCGGGGGGACAAAATAAGATTCAGTACTTC. Translation: CASSLAGGQNKIQYF. The chain has TRBV27 and TRBJ2-4; TRBD2 aligns across 8 bases. Trimming at V came to 2 bases and at J to 10 bases, leaving 10 bases not matched to a gene. Germline CDR1 is MNHEY and CDR2 is SMNVEV (reference sequence). The CDR3 spans 15 residues.

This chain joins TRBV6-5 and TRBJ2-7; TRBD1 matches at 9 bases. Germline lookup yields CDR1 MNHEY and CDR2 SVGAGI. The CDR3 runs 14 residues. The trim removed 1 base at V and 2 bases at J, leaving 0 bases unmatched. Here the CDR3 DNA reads TGTGCCAGCAGTTACTACAGGGGGCCCTACGAGCAGTACTTC. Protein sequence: CASSYYRGPYEQYF.

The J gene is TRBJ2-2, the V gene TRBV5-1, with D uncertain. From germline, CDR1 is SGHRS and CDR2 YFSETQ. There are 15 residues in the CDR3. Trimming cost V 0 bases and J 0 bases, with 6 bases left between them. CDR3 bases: TGCGCCAGCAGCTTGGTTGCGACGAACACCGGGGAGCTGTTTTTT. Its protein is CASSLVATNTGELFF. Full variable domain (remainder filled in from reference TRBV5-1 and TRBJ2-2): KAGVTQTPRYLIKTRGQQVTLSCSPISGHRSVSWYQQTPGQGLQFLFEYFSETQRNKGNFPGRFSGRQFSNSRSEMNVSTLELGDSALYLCASSLVATNTGELFFGEGSRLTVL.

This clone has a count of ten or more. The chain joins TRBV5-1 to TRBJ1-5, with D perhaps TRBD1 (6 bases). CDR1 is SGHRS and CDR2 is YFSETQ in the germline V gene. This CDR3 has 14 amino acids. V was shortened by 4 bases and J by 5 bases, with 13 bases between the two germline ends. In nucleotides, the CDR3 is TGCGCCAGCAGCAAGGAGGGGGGGGATCAGCCCCAGCATTTT. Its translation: CASSKEGGDQPQHF. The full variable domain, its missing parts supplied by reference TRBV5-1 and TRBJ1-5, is KAGVTQTPRYLIKTRGQQVTLSCSPISGHRSVSWYQQTPGQGLQFLFEYFSETQRNKGNFPGRFSGRQFSNSRSEMNVSTLELGDSALYLCASSKEGGDQPQHFGDGTRLSIL.

CDR3: CASSGQGSTGELFF. In DNA, the CDR3 is TGCGCCAGCAGCGGCCAGGGGAGCACCGGGGAGCTGTTTTTT. The rearrangement joins TRBV5-1 to TRBJ2-2, with D perhaps TRBD1 (6 bases). The CDR3 runs to 14 residues. The V end was cut by 4 bases, the J end by 4 bases, with 11 bases between. Germline lookup yields CDR1 SGHRS and CDR2 YFSETQ.

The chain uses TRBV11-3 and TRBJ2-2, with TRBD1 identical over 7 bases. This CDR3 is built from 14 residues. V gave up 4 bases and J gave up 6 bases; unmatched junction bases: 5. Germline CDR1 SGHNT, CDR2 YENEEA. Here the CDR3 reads CASSSRQGPGELFF. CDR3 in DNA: TGTGCCAGCAGCTCTAGACAGGGACCCGGGGAGCTGTTTTTT.

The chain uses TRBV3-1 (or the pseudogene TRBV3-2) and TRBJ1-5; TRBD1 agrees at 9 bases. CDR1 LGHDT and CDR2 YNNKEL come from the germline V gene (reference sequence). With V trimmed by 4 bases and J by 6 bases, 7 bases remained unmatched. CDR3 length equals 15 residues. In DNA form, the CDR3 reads TGTGCCAGCAGCCTAGGGACAGGGTCGCGTCAGCCCCAGCATTTT. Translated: CASSLGTGSRQPQHF.

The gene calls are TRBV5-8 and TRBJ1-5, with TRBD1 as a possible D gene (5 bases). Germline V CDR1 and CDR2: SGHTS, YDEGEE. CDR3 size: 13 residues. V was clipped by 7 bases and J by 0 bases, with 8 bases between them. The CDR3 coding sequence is TGTGCCAGCCAGGGATATAGCAATCAGCCCCAGCATTTT. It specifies CASQGYSNQPQHF.

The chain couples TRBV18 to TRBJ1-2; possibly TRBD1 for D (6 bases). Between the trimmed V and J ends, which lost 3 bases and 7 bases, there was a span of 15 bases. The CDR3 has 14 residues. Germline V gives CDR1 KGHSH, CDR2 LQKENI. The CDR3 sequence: CASSPEGGASGYTF. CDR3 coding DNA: TGTGCCAGCTCACCCGAGGGGGGGGCGTCTGGCTACACCTTC.

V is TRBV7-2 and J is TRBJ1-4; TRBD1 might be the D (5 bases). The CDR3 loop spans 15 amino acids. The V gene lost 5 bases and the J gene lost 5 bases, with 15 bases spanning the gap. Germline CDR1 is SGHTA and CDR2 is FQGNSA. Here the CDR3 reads CASSRLYGGNEKLFF. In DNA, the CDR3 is TGTGCCAGCAGCAGGTTGTACGGGGGAAATGAAAAACTGTTTTTT.

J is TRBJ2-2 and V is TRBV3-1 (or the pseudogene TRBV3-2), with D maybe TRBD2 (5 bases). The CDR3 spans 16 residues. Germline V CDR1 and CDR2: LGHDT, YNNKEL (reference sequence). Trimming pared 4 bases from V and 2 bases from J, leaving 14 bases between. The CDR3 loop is CASSRSGWTNTGELFF. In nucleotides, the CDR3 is TGTGCCAGCAGCCGATCGGGTTGGACTAACACCGGGGAGCTGTTTTTT.

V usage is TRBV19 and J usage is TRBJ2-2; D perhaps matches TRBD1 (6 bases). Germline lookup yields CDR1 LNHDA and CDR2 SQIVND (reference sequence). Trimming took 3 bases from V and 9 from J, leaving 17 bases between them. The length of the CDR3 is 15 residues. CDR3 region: CASSILQGTNRELFF. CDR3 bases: TGTGCCAGTAGTATCTTACAGGGAACTAACAGGGAGCTGTTTTTT.

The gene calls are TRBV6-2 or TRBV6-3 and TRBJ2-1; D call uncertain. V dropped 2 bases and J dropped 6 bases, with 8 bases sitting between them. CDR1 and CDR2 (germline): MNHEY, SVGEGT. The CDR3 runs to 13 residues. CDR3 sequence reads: CASSYLQPNEQFF. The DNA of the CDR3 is TGTGCCAGCAGTTACCTACAGCCCAATGAGCAGTTCTTC.

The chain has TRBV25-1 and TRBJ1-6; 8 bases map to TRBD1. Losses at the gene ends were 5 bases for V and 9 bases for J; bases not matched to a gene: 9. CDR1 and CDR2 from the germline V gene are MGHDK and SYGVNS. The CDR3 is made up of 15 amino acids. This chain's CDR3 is CASSSNDRGSSPLHF. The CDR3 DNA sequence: TGTGCCAGCAGTTCAAACGACAGGGGAAGTTCACCCCTCCACTTT.

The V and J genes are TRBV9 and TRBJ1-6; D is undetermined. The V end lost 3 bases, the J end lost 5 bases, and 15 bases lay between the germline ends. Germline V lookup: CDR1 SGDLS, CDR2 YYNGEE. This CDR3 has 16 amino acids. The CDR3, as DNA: TGTGCCAGCAGCGGAGACCGGGTTTGGGATAATTCACCCCTCCACTTT. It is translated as CASSGDRVWDNSPLHF.

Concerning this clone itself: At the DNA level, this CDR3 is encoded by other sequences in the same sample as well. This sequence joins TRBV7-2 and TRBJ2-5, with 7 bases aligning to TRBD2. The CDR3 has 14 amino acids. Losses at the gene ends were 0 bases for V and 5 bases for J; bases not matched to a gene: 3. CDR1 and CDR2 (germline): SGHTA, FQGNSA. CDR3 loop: CASSLAGRGETQYF. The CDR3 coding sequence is TGTGCCAGCAGCTTAGCAGGGAGGGGTGAGACCCAGTACTTC.

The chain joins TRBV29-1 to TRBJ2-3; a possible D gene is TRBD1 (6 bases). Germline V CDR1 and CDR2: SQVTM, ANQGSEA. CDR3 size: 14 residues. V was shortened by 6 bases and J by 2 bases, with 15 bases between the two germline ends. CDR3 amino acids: CSVGDTVDTDTQYF. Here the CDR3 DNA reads TGCAGCGTAGGGGACACCGTTGACACAGATACGCAGTATTTT.